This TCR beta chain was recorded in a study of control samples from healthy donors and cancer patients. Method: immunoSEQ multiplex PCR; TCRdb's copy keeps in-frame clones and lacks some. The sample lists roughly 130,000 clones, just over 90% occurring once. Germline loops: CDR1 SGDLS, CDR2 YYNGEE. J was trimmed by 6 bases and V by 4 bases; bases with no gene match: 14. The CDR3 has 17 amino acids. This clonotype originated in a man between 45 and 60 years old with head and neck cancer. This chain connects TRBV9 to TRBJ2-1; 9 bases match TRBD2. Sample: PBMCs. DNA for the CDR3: TGTGCCAGCAGCCCCGGCGAGGGTAGCGGGGGTTTCAATGAGCAGTTCTTC. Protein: CASSPGEGSGGFNEQFF.